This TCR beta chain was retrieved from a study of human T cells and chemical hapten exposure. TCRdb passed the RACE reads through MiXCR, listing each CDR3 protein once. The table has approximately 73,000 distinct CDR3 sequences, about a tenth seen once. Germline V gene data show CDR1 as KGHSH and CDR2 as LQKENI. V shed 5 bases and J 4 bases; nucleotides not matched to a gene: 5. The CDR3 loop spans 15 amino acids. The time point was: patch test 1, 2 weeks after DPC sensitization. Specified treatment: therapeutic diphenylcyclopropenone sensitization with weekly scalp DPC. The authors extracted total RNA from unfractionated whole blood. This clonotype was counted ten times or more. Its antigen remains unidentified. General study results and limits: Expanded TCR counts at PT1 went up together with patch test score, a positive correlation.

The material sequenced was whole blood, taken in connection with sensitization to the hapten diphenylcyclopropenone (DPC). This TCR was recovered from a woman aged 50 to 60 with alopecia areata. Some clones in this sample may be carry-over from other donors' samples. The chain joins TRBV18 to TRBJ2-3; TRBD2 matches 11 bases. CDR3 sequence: CASSMTSGTADTQYF. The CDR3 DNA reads TGTGCCAGCTCAATGACTAGCGGGACGGCAGATACGCAGTATTTT.